The following is a T cell receptor (beta chain) sequence with its context. Its antigen is unknown. This specimen belongs to a study of Ad26.COV2.S vaccination and SARS-CoV-2 variants. Study at large: Ad26.COV2.S was injected intramuscularly once or twice, 56 days apart. Study-level findings and limits: Vaccinees and placebo recipients showed similar non-spike TCR breadth. Possibly, TCR breadth and depth analyses underestimated total T cell responses. Reportedly, after vaccination the spike-specific CD8+ and CD4+ T cell responses displayed substantial breadth.

The table came from immunoSEQ multiplex PCR; TCRdb's copy has only in-frame clones and leaves some out. The top ten hold 4.5% to 7% of the sample, which has 300,000 to 350,000 clones, 75% to 90% seen once. Documented treatment: around 19 received Ad26.COV2.S at low or high dose, single or two shots; roughly 5 received placebo; per-sample allocation not given. On day 63 after the first injection, vaccine and placebo recipients gave samples. V was trimmed by 9 bases and J by 1 base, leaving 11 bases between them. In germline, CDR1 is SGHRS, CDR2 YFSETQ. This CDR3 region has 13 residues. The chain uses TRBV5-1 and TRBJ1-3, with a possible D match to TRBD1 (6 bases). The receptor was isolated from a person between 18 and 65 years old who received the Ad26.COV2.S COVID-19 vaccine or a placebo. The sequences come from peripheral blood, collected in a trial of Ad26.COV2.S vaccine versus placebo. The CDR3: CATRGESGNTIYF. In nucleotides, the CDR3 is TGCGCCACCAGGGGAGAGTCTGGAAACACCATATATTTT.